This TCR beta chain was captured by sequencing in a study of blood T cells in healthy people across ages. Findings and limits, study-wide: The donors' CMV status was not determined, possibly confounding changes in expanded clonotypes.

In terms of origin and age, donors were healthy Caucasian individuals from Russia aged about 6 to 90. V was trimmed by 8 bases and J by 9 bases, leaving 21 bases between them. This CDR3 has 14 amino acids. Germline lookup yields CDR1 SNHLY and CDR2 FYNNEI. On this clonotype: Its antigen is not identified.

A J-beta primer mix and a sample-barcoded 5' primer were used in a second PCR of roughly 6 to 12 cycles. TCRdb redid the calling of the 5' RACE reads with MiXCR, one entry per CDR3 protein. Here the sample spans about 570,000 distinct CDR3 sequences, about a quarter being singletons. The same data also went into a second study, on T cells of mothers and their children.

The clonotype comes from a boy aged 2-9 years in good health. The chain links TRBV2 to TRBJ2-3; no reliable D call. Specimen: blood. The CDR3 reads CASQDFSGFPTQYF. In nucleotides, the CDR3 is TGTGCCAGCCAAGATTTCTCCGGGTTCCCAACGCAGTATTTT.